The sequence of this T cell receptor (beta chain) was determined in a study of blood T cell repertoires in COVID-19. Original methodology: Amplification from reference gene primers served as the basis for estimated nucleated cell counts. Repertoires were generated with immunoSEQ multiplex PCR, while TCRdb's copy carries only in-frame clones and drops some. V and J calls and clone size are copied from that table; D and trimming were computed from the DNA. The repertoire holds roughly 160,000 clones, with roughly 84% as singletons. Before being deemed recovered, Cohort 3 donors had two negative PCRs, clearance, or symptom resolution. The sequence was collected from a woman aged 60-70 years who had recovered from COVID-19. The sample consisted of PBMCs or T cells enriched from blood (not recorded which).

CDR3: CASSILGQRLYSNQPQHF. The CDR3 region has the DNA TGTGCCAGTAGTATCTTGGGACAGCGGCTTTATAGCAATCAGCCCCAGCATTTT. This chain joins TRBV19 and TRBJ1-5, with 7 positions matching TRBD1. J gave up 0 bases and V 3 bases, and 11 bases lay outside the gene matches. CDR1 is LNHDA, CDR2 SQIVND, per germline (reference sequence). CDR3 length equals 18 residues.